The subject of this entry is one T cell receptor beta chain. Its matching antigen is unknown. J was trimmed by 5 bases and V by 1 base; bases with no gene match: 3. The CDR3 is 16 amino acids. Germline V gene lookup returns CDR1 MNHEY and CDR2 SVGAGI. The data were taken from a study of beta chain features in type 1 diabetes. Study-level information: There was similarity between patients and healthy donors in age, gender and cell yields. Sorted cell examination encompassed approximately 110 million cells across all samples.

Notes on the study in general: The naive, central memory and Treg TCRB repertoires showed an apparent similarity that was greater among patients than among healthy donors. TCRB CDR3 length was moderately but significantly reduced in all four CD4+ subsets of Type 1 diabetes patients.

Isolated RNA was reverse transcribed in full, so expressed TCRB transcripts were sequenced. Here immunoSEQ multiplex PCR was the method, and the copy in TCRdb shows in-frame clones only, minus some. Of some 63,000 clones listed, approximately 47% are singletons. Stem cell-like memory, regulatory, central memory and naive CD4+ cells were sorted via CD45RO/CCR7/CD25/CD127/CD95/CD27. This receptor was taken from a man aged 25 to 45 with type 1 diabetes. The chain uses TRBV6-5 and TRBJ2-5, with 14 bases fitting TRBD2. The sequenced sample consisted of central memory CD4+ T cells from blood. The CDR3 protein is CASSYLGLAGEETQYF. The CDR3 DNA follows: TGTGCCAGCAGTTACTTGGGACTAGCGGGAGAGGAGACCCAGTACTTC.